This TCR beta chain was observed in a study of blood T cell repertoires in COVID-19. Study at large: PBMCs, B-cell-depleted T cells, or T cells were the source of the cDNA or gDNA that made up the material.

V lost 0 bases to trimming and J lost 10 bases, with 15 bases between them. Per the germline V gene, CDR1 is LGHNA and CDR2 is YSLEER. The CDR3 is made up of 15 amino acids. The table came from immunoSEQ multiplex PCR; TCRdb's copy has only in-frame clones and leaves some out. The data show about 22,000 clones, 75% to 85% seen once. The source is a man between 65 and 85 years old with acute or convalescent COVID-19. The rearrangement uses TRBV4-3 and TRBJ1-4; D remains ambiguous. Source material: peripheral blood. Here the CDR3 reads CASSQDRGNSGKLFF. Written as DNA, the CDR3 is TGCGCCAGCAGCCAAGATCGGGGAAATTCCGGAAAACTGTTTTTT.